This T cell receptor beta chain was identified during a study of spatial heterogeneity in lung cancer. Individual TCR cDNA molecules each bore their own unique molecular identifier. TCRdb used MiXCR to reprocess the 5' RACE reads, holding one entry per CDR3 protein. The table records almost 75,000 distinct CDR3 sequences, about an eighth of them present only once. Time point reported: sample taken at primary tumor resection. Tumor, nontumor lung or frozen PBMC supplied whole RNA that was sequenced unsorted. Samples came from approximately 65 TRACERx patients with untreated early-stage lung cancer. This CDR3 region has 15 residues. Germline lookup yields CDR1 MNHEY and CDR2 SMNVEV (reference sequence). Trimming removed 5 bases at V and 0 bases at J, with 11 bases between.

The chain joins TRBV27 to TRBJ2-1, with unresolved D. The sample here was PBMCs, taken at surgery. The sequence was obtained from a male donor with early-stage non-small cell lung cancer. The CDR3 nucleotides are TGTGCCAGCAGTCCTACCGCGAGCTCCTACAATGAGCAGTTCTTC. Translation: CASSPTASSYNEQFF.